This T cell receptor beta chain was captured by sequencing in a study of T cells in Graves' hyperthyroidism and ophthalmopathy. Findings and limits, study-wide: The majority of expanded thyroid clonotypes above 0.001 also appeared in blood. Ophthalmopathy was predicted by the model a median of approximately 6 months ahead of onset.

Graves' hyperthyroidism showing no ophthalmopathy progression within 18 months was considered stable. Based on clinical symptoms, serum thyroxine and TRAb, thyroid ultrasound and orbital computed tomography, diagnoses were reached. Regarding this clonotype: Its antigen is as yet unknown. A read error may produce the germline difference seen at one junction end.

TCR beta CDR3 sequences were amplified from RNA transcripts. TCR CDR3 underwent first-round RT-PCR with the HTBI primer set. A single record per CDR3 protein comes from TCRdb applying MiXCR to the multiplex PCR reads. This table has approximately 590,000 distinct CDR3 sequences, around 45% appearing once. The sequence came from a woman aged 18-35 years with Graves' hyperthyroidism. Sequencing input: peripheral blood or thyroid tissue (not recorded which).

CDR3 in DNA: TGTGCCACCAGCAGAGCGGCTTTC. Translation: CATSRAAF. V usage is TRBV15 and J usage is TRBJ2-6, with D unresolved. The V gene's germline CDR1 is LNHNV and CDR2 YYDKDF (reference sequence). This CDR3 comprises 8 residues.